The clone carrying this T cell receptor beta chain was detected only once. No antigen is known for it. PCR primers comprised 60 Vbeta and 13 Jbeta primers. Assay used: immunoSEQ multiplex PCR; TCRdb lists only in-frame clones, some missing. Of more than 140,000 clones listed, approximately 80% are singletons. The sample is drawn from a study of cytomegalovirus exposure and HLA in healthy donors. The germline CDR1 and CDR2 sequences are WSHSY and SAAADI. V shed 6 bases and J shed 5 bases, with 19 bases lying between them. The CDR3 runs 15 residues. Whole-study findings and limits: The study reported that TCR beta sequences accurately predicted HLA-A and HLA-B alleles in most subjects. Across all donors, roughly uniform sequencing depth was an assumption of the presence/absence analyses. A missense variant in DCLRE1C was later tied to TCR beta V- and J-gene trimming. An analysis that was carried out later associated some 17,000 TCR beta sequences with HLA alleles at 0.05 false discovery rate.

J is TRBJ1-1 and V is TRBV10-2, with D possibly matching TRBD1 (5 bases). This TCR was recovered from a man aged 25 to 40 in good health and CMV-seropositive. The source material was PBMCs. CDR3 nucleotide sequence: TGCGCCAGCAGAGATATCGGCCGGGGGTGGACTGAAGCTTTCTTT. As protein: CASRDIGRGWTEAFF.